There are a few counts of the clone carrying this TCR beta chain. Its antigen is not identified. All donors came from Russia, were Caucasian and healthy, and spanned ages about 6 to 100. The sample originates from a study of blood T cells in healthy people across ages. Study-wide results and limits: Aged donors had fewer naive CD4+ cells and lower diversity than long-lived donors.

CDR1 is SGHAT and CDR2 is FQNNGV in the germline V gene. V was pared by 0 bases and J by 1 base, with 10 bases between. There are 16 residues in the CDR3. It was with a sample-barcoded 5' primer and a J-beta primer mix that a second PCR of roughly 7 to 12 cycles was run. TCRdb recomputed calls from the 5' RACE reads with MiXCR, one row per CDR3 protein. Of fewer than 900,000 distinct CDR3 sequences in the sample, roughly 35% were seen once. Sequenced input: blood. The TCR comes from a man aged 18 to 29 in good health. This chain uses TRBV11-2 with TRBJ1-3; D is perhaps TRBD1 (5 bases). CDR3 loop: CASSLERPGSGNTIYF. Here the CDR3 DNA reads TGTGCCAGCAGCTTAGAAAGGCCAGGGTCTGGAAACACCATATATTTT.